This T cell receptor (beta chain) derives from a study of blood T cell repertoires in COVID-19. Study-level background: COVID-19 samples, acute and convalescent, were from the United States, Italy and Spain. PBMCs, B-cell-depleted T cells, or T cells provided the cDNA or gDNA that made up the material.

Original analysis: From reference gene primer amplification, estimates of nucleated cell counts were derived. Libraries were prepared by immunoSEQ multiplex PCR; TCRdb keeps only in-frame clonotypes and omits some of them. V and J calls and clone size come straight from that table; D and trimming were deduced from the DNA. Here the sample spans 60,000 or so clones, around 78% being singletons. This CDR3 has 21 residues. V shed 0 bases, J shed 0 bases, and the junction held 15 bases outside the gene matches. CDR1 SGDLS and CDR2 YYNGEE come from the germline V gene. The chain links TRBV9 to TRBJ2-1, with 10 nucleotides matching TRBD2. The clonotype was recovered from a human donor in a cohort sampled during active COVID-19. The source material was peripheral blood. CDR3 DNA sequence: TGTGCCAGCAGCGTAGTGGCTAGCGGGGGCTGGAAAATGAGCTCCTACAATGAGCAGTTCTTC. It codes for CASSVVASGGWKMSSYNEQFF.